The sequence of this T cell receptor (beta chain) was determined in a study of diagnostic markers for celiac disease (dated by TCRdb to about 2020). CDR3 length: 15 amino acids, cysteine to phenylalanine. The DNA is not on file. The germline V gene specifies MDHEN as CDR1 and SYDVKM as CDR2. The sequencing machine was an Illumina MiSeq. TCRdb reprocessed the reads and provides one entry for every CDR3 protein sequence; no DNA is given. This sample's records show 400 to 550 distinct CDR3 sequences. The top ten clones comprise less than 30% of the sample. Frequency indicates this clonotype is large (0.1 to 1%); no count is kept. Its antigen has not been determined.

Sequenced material: either unsorted cells or a sorted T cell fraction (not recorded which). The sequence derives from a human donor. The sequence joins TRBV28 to TRBJ2-5. The CDR3 loop reads CASLDIFRNQETQYF.